This T cell receptor (beta chain) was sequenced for a study of blood T cell repertoires in COVID-19. Sequenced by immunoSEQ multiplex PCR; TCRdb stores in-frame clones only, minus some. The top ten clones hold 1.5% to 1.8% of a sample with 400,000 or so clones, over 75% of them seen once. Germline V gene lookup returns CDR1 ENHRY and CDR2 SYGVKD. The ends lost 10 bases at V and 3 bases at J; junction bases unmatched: 9. The CDR3 covers 14 residues. What was sequenced was peripheral blood. J is TRBJ1-5 and V is TRBV10-3; 7 nucleotides match TRBD1. The sequence was collected from a woman aged 40 to 50 with COVID-19, enrolled during active disease. Written as DNA, the CDR3 is TGTGCCACTACAGGGGACAGAGTCAATCAGCCCCAGCATTTT. Translation: CATTGDRVNQPQHF.